What follows are 7 T cell receptor beta chains derived from one specimen sequenced in a study of OX40 agonist ivuxolimab in advanced cancers. Using immunoSEQ multiplex PCR, the repertoire was profiled, and TCRdb retains in-frame clones only, with some absent. The sample holds about 81,000 clones, more than 75% seen once. The sample was CD4+ or CD8+ T cells sorted from blood, taken in a trial of the OX40 agonist ivuxolimab. Source of these receptors: an adult with an advanced solid tumor such as melanoma, head and neck, liver or kidney cancer.

The J gene is TRBJ1-1, the V gene TRBV6-1; maybe TRBD1 (5 bases). The CDR3 has 13 residues. V was pared by 6 bases and J by 5 bases, with 13 bases between. Germline CDR1 and CDR2: MNHNS and SASEGT. CDR3: CASRKNGGTEAFF. CDR3 bases: TGTGCCAGCAGAAAAAACGGGGGGACTGAAGCTTTCTTT.

This sequence joins TRBV19 and TRBJ2-1, with a possible D match to TRBD2 (7 bases). Trimming took 3 bases from V and 8 from J, leaving 17 bases between them. CDR1 and CDR2 (germline): LNHDA, SQIVND (reference sequence). The CDR3 spans 15 residues. The CDR3 sequence: CASSILEGGRDEQFF. Here the CDR3 DNA reads TGTGCCAGTAGTATTCTCGAGGGGGGGCGGGATGAGCAGTTCTTC.

The V and J genes are TRBV19 and TRBJ2-2; unclear D gene. The CDR3 is 14 amino acids. Germline V gene sequence: CDR1 LNHDA, CDR2 SQIVND (reference sequence). The V end lost 7 bases, the J end lost 2 bases, and 11 bases lay between the germline ends. The CDR3: CASTRTVNTGELFF. CDR3 DNA: TGTGCCAGTACCAGGACGGTAAACACCGGGGAGCTGTTTTTT.

This clone was recorded a few times. The chain uses TRBV5-1 and TRBJ2-1, with D perhaps given as TRBD1 or TRBD2 (7 bases each). CDR1 and CDR2 from the germline V gene are SGHRS and YFSETQ. The CDR3 contains 16 residues. The V end was cut by 2 bases, the J end by 4 bases, with 16 bases between. CDR3 residues: CASSLRQGGIYNEQFF. The CDR3 DNA sequence: TGCGCCAGCAGCTTACGACAGGGAGGGATTTACAATGAGCAGTTCTTC. The full variable domain, its missing parts supplied by reference TRBV5-1 and TRBJ2-1, is KAGVTQTPRYLIKTRGQQVTLSCSPISGHRSVSWYQQTPGQGLQFLFEYFSETQRNKGNFPGRFSGRQFSNSRSEMNVSTLELGDSALYLCASSLRQGGIYNEQFFGPGTRLTVL.

As regards this clone: The conserved final phenylalanine or tryptophan is absent from the CDR3, which likely points to a read error. This chain joins TRBV4-1 and TRBJ1-6, with unresolved D. The CDR3 runs 14 residues. Germline lookup yields CDR1 MGHRA and CDR2 YSYEKL. Trimming took off 1 base at V and 9 bases at J, with 10 bases between the two ends. The CDR3 nucleotides are TGCGCCAGCAGCCAAGGAGAACTTCGTTCACCCCTCCACCTT. Translated: CASSQGELRSPLHL.

This sequence joins TRBV7-3 and TRBJ1-5; no clear D. The CDR3 contains 13 residues. Germline lookup yields CDR1 SGHTA and CDR2 FQGTGA. Trimming removed 1 base from V and 7 bases from J, with 8 bases in between. The CDR3 DNA reads TGTGCCAGCAGCTTAAATTCGGGCCAGCCCCAGCATTTT. This encodes CASSLNSGQPQHF.

The rearrangement joins TRBV6-5 to TRBJ2-3; 10 bases match TRBD2. With 5 bases clipped from V and 9 bases from J, the junction kept 8 bases outside the gene matches. CDR1 and CDR2 (germline): MNHEY, SVGAGI. The length of the CDR3 is 14 residues. The CDR3 loop reads CASSLLAGLGTQYF. Here the CDR3 DNA reads TGTGCCAGCAGTCTACTAGCGGGGTTGGGGACGCAGTATTTT.